The T cell receptor (beta chain) under discussion was sequenced for a study of T cells after yellow fever vaccination. This CDR3 comprises 13 residues. The V end lost 4 bases, the J end lost 2 bases, and 6 bases lay between the germline ends. The V gene's germline CDR1 is ENHRY and CDR2 SYGVKD. TCRdb independently ran MiXCR on the 5' RACE reads; one entry per CDR3 protein. The sample has about 340,000 distinct CDR3 sequences; about 4% are singletons. This clonotype has just a few counts. The TCR sequence derives from a man aged 18 to 29 who received the YFV17D yellow fever vaccine. The V call is TRBV10-3, the J call TRBJ1-5; D is unclear. Sequences were derived from PBMCs, sampled 5 days after the yellow fever booster vaccination. For the CDR3, the DNA is TGTGCCATCAGTGGGCAGGGCAATCAGCCCCAGCATTTT. Translation gives CAISGQGNQPQHF.